This T cell receptor beta chain was sequenced in a study of shared clonotypes between healthy human individuals. Division of CD4+ cells produced a CD45RA+ naive subset and a CD45RA-negative memory subset. Trimming shortened V by 1 base and J by 5 bases, and 16 bases separated the two germline ends. Germline CDR1 SEHNR, CDR2 FQNEAQ (reference sequence). This CDR3 has 16 amino acids. The table came from immunoSEQ multiplex PCR; TCRdb's copy has only in-frame clones and leaves some out. The table shows 2 million to 2.5 million clones, with roughly 90% occurring only once. The chain is built from TRBV7-9 and TRBJ2-3; the D gene could be TRBD1 or TRBD2 (5 bases each). This clonotype was obtained from a man aged 18 to 30 in good health. Some clones in this sample may be carry-over from other donors' samples. Sequenced: naive CD4+ T cells from PBMCs. Sample subset: CD45RA+ positively selected. CDR3 in amino acids: CASSLVWGDRGDTQYF. For the CDR3, the DNA is TGTGCCAGCAGCTTAGTGTGGGGCGATCGGGGAGATACGCAGTATTTT.